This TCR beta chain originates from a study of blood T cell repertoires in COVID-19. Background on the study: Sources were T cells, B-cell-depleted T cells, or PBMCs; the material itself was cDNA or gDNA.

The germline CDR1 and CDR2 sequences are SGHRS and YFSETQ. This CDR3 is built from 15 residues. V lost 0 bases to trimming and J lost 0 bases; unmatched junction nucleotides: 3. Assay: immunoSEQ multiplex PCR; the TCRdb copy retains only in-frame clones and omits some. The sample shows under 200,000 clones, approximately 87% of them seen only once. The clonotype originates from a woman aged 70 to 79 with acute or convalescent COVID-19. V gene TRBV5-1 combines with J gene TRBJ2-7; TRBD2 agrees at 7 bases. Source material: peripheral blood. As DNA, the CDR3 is TGCGCCAGCAGCTTGGAGGGCGGGGGCTCCTACGAGCAGTACTTC. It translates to CASSLEGGGSYEQYF.